These 13 T cell receptor beta chains share one sample of origin, sequenced in a study of cytomegalovirus exposure and HLA in healthy donors. It was with 60 Vbeta and 13 Jbeta primers that the PCR ran. TCRdb keeps only in-frame clones here, not all; method: immunoSEQ multiplex PCR. The sample shows 100,000 to 150,000 clones, 60% to 80% of them seen only once. The material sequenced was PBMCs. The receptors were sampled from a man aged 50-59 years in good health and CMV-seropositive.

Remarks on this clone: Other DNA sequences within the sample encode an identical CDR3. The chain joins TRBV19 to TRBJ1-2; D uncertain. The CDR3 runs 14 residues. CDR1 and CDR2 (germline): LNHDA, SQIVND (reference sequence). The ends were cut back, 8 bases at V and 2 bases at J, with 15 bases in the middle. The CDR3 coding sequence is TGTGCCAGTTCCGGGGATCACGCCAACTATGGCTACACCTTC. Translated: CASSGDHANYGYTF.

The rearrangement uses TRBV6-6 and TRBJ2-7, with D tentatively TRBD1 (6 bases). The V end lost 6 bases, the J end lost 4 bases, and 13 bases lay between the germline ends. Germline CDR1 MNHNY, CDR2 SVGAGI (reference sequence). This CDR3 spans 13 amino acids. CDR3 region: CASRGGIQYEQYF. CDR3 nucleotide sequence: TGTGCCAGCAGAGGGGGAATCCAATACGAGCAGTACTTC.

The table lists this clone with a few counts. The chain combines TRBV10-2 with TRBJ2-1, with no clear D. Trimming took 6 bases from V and 12 from J, leaving 12 bases between them. Germline CDR1 WSHSY, CDR2 SAAADI. The CDR3 totals 11 residues. The CDR3, as DNA: TGCGCCAGCAGAGGAGATTCGGGGCAGTTCTTC. Protein: CASRGDSGQFF.

V usage is TRBV28 and J usage is TRBJ1-5; possible D gene TRBD1, 6 bases. Germline CDR1 MDHEN, CDR2 SYDVKM. The CDR3 length is 15 residues. V was pared by 2 bases and J by 0 bases, with 8 bases between. CDR3: CASSLRTDSNQPQHF. In nucleotides, the CDR3 is TGTGCCAGCAGTTTAAGGACAGATAGCAATCAGCCCCAGCATTTT.

This chain joins TRBV7-6 and TRBJ2-2; D call uncertain. The V gene lost 5 bases and the J gene lost 2 bases, with 9 bases spanning the gap. Germline V gives CDR1 SGHVS, CDR2 FNYEAQ. The CDR3 has 14 amino acids. The CDR3 spells CASSRVINTGELFF. CDR3 DNA sequence: TGTGCCAGCAGCCGGGTGATTAACACCGGGGAGCTGTTTTTT. Looking up the rest from reference TRBV7-6 and TRBJ2-2 gives the full variable domain: GAGVSQSPRYKVTKRGQDVALRCDPISGHVSLYWYRQALGQGPEFLTYFNYEAQQDKSGLPNDRFSAERPEGSISTLTIQRTEQRDSAMYRCASSRVINTGELFFGEGSRLTVL.

The CDR3 here is CASSPTGVSNQPQHF. The CDR3 bases are TGCGCCAGCAGCCCAACAGGGGTTAGCAATCAGCCCCAGCATTTT. The V and J genes are TRBV5-1 and TRBJ1-5; 7 nucleotides align to TRBD1. Germline CDR1 is SGHRS and CDR2 is YFSETQ. V lost 4 bases to trimming and J lost 0 bases; unmatched junction nucleotides: 4. This CDR3 contains 15 residues.

This clone has only one observation. The chain is built from TRBV9 and TRBJ2-3; possibly TRBD1 for D (5 bases). V was cut by 4 bases and J by 1 base, with 16 bases left in between. The CDR3 loop spans 16 amino acids. Germline V lookup: CDR1 SGDLS, CDR2 YYNGEE. The CDR3 nucleotides are TGTGCCAGCAGCCGCCTTCAGGGTAAGGGCACAGATACGCAGTATTTT. This gives the protein CASSRLQGKGTDTQYF.

The chain employs TRBV28 and TRBJ2-1; 8 bases agree with TRBD2. Trimming cost V 5 bases and J 2 bases; bases outside gene matches: 8. This CDR3 is 16 amino acids long. Germline V gives CDR1 MDHEN, CDR2 SYDVKM. The CDR3 nucleotides are TGTGCCAGCAGTGCCCTGACTAGCGCTGCCTACAATGAGCAGTTCTTC. Residues: CASSALTSAAYNEQFF.

J is TRBJ2-7 and V is TRBV7-2, with a weak D call TRBD1 (6 bases). CDR1 is SGHTA and CDR2 is FQGNSA in the germline V gene. This CDR3 spans 12 amino acids. The germline V and J ends were trimmed by 3 bases and 4 bases, with 7 bases remaining between them. CDR3 coding DNA: TGTGCCAGCAGCTTTACAGGGTACGAGCAGTACTTC. It translates to CASSFTGYEQYF.

The gene calls are TRBV5-1 and TRBJ1-5; D is ambiguous. The CDR3 has 15 residues. V was shortened by 0 bases and J by 4 bases, with 11 bases between the two germline ends. Germline loops: CDR1 SGHRS, CDR2 YFSETQ. For the CDR3, the DNA is TGCGCCAGCAGCTTGGAGGGAGGGATTAATCAGCCCCAGCATTTT. Amino acid sequence: CASSLEGGINQPQHF.

This clone was counted between two and nine times. The chain carries TRBV11-2 and TRBJ2-1; 9 bases are a match to TRBD2. This CDR3 comprises 16 residues. The germline gives CDR1 SGHAT, CDR2 FQNNGV. V trimming: 1 base; J trimming: 2 bases; junction bases outside the gene matches: 3. The CDR3 here is CASSLGSGRTYNEQFF. As DNA, the CDR3 is TGTGCCAGCAGCTTAGGCAGCGGGAGGACCTACAATGAGCAGTTCTTC.

This chain connects TRBV7-9 to TRBJ2-2; D remains unclear. This CDR3 has 14 residues. Germline CDR1 and CDR2: SEHNR and FQNEAQ (reference sequence). Trimming cost V 4 bases and J 3 bases, with 9 bases left between them. This CDR3 reads CASSYQLDTGELFF. In nucleotides, the CDR3 is TGTGCCAGCAGCTACCAACTGGACACCGGGGAGCTGTTTTTT.

The chain's CDR3 is CASSLGQGRQPQHF. CDR3 DNA: TGTGCCAGCTCCCTGGGACAGGGTCGACAGCCCCAGCATTTT. The rearrangement uses TRBV18 and TRBJ1-5; 9 nucleotides align to TRBD1. CDR3 length equals 14 residues. After removal of 6 bases from V and 7 bases from J, the junction contained 7 bases not matched to a gene. CDR1 KGHSH and CDR2 LQKENI come from the germline V gene.